This TCR beta chain was recorded in a study of cytomegalovirus exposure and HLA in healthy donors. Study information: Unique TCRs numbering around 85 million, obtained from HLA-typed donors, made up an early data release. Study results and limitations: Per a later analysis, HLA-associated TCR beta chains showed more clonal expansion than other, equally common TCR beta chains.

V was clipped by 3 bases and J by 6 bases; unmatched bases: 8. CDR1 MNHEY and CDR2 SMNVEV come from the germline V gene (reference sequence). The CDR3 length is 16 residues. The PCR ran on 60 Vbeta and 13 Jbeta primers. Assay: immunoSEQ multiplex PCR; the TCRdb copy retains only in-frame clones and omits some. The repertoire holds 60,000 to 85,000 clones, with about 75% as singletons. Concerning this clone: Its antigen is still unknown.

This sequence originates from a man in his 60s in good health and CMV-seropositive. What was sequenced was PBMCs. The V and J genes are TRBV27 and TRBJ2-1; TRBD2 aligns across 10 bases. The CDR3 reads CASSFLDEREGNEQFF. CDR3 DNA sequence: TGTGCCAGCAGTTTCCTCGATGAGCGGGAGGGCAATGAGCAGTTCTTC.